This T cell receptor beta chain appears in the sequencing data of a study of cytomegalovirus exposure and HLA in healthy donors. Germline CDR1 reads SGDLS; CDR2 reads YYNGEE. The CDR3 is made up of 15 amino acids. Trimming at V came to 2 bases and at J to 4 bases, leaving 4 bases not matched to a gene. Sampled while nominally healthy, donors likely had unrecorded immune exposures. Study observations and caveats: Common viral pathogens (according to a later analysis) appeared linked to several of the most significant clusters. In an earlier analysis, productive rearrangement rates for most beta V segments clustered near 87% or 30%. HLA alleles were associated with roughly 17,000 TCR beta sequences in a later analysis at 0.05 false discovery rate.

The PCR was carried out with 60 Vbeta primers and 13 Jbeta primers. Assay used: immunoSEQ multiplex PCR; TCRdb lists only in-frame clones, some missing. The data contain more than 95,000 clones, 74% of them singletons. This clone was seen once. As yet, its antigen is unknown. Other DNA sequences of this sample code for an identical CDR3. The TCR originated in a woman in her forties or fifties in good health and CMV-seropositive. The sample taken for sequencing was PBMCs. This chain connects TRBV9 to TRBJ2-2; the match to TRBD2 covers 8 bases. The CDR3 reads CASSVRRGGTGELFF. Written as DNA, the CDR3 is TGTGCCAGCAGCGTGCGTCGGGGGGGCACCGGGGAGCTGTTTTTT.